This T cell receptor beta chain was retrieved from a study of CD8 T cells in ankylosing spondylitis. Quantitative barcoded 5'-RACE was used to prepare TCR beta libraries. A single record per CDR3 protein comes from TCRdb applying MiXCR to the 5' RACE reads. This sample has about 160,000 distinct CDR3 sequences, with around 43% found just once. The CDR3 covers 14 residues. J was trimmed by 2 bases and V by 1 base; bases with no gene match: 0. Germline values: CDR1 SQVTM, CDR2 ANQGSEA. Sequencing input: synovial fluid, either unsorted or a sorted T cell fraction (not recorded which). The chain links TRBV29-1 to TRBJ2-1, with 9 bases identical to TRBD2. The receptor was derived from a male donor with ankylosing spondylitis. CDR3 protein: CSVEGGRAYNEQFF. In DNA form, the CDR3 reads TGCAGCGTTGAAGGCGGGAGGGCCTACAATGAGCAGTTCTTC.